Sequencing of this TCR beta chain was carried out in a study of patients and donors after allogeneic stem cell transplantation. TCRdb reprocessed the RT-PCR reads via MiXCR and lists one record per CDR3 protein. Among about 960,000 distinct CDR3 sequences, roughly 18% were seen once, and the ten largest hold under 6.5%. V shed 9 bases and J shed 3 bases, with 12 bases lying between them. Germline V gene lookup returns CDR1 MNHNS and CDR2 SASEGT. The CDR3 has 13 residues. The chain couples TRBV6-1 to TRBJ1-5; D is perhaps TRBD1 (5 bases). The TCR comes from a human donor who was either an allogeneic HSCT recipient or a stem cell or donor lymphocyte infusion donor (not recorded which). It is not recorded whose cells these are; they may come from a transplant donor. Sequencing was done on a sample of blood, either unsorted or a sorted T cell fraction (not recorded which). The DNA of the CDR3 is TGTGCCAGTGCCGGGACTATCAATCAGCCCCAGCATTTT. Its protein product is CASAGTINQPQHF.